This T cell receptor beta chain was identified in a study of regulatory T cells in long-lasting Graves disease. CDR3 regions were amplified by Arm-PCR using iRepertoire HTBI primers to build TCR beta libraries. Source study methods: Across samples, 60 to 75 TRBV and some 13 TRBJ segments were found. Each CDR3 protein gets one entry after TCRdb re-called the multiplex PCR reads with MiXCR. TCRdb, rather than the study authors, made the V and J calls. The profile shows about 560,000 distinct CDR3 sequences, roughly 16% of them singletons. Noted time point: newly diagnosed GD, antithyroid drugs for less than 3 months. The authors made the TCR library using RNA they extracted from PBMCs. Details on this clonotype: This likely came from a read error, as a far larger clone is one base away.

The data also belong to a second study, concerning T cells in Graves' hyperthyroidism and ophthalmopathy.

The source material was peripheral blood mononuclear cells (PBMCs), sampled at new diagnosis, from a patient treated with antithyroid drugs. This TCR was sampled from a man between 18 and 35 years old with Graves disease.

In nucleotides, the CDR3 is TGTGCCGGGACTAGCGGTACCTACAATGAGCAGTTCTTC. Translation: CAGTSGTYNEQFF. The gene calls are TRBV2 and TRBJ2-5, with TRBD2 matching over 11 bases. The closer fit of TRBJ2-1 to the DNA end suggests the J call may be wrong. Germline lookup yields CDR1 SNHLY and CDR2 FYNNEI. The CDR3 sequence is 13 residues long.